This TCR beta chain was sequenced during a study of shared clonotypes between healthy human individuals. About the study: Every donor yielded three CD4 naive, three CD4 memory, two CD8 naive and one CD8 memory plate. Overall study findings and caveats: The expectation was that sequencing depth would affect clonotype sharing among donors.

Naive CD8 cells comprised CD45RO-negative, CCR7-positively selected cells, excluding terminally differentiated effector memory CD45RA+ cells. The donor population consisted of healthy HIV-negative adults with no recent acute infections or vaccinations. This clone was counted once. The antigen is undetermined. It was at deep level that the assay was run. The protocol was immunoSEQ multiplex PCR, while the TCRdb copy is restricted to in-frame clones and leaves out a portion. The data contain 700,000 to 950,000 clones, 96% of them singletons. Germline CDR1 SGHDT, CDR2 YYEEEE. There are 17 residues in the CDR3. Trimming pared 0 bases from V and 0 bases from J, leaving 10 bases between.

The sequence came from a man aged 30-40 years in good health. The genes are TRBV5-6 and TRBJ2-6; D is undetermined. The sample comprised naive CD8+ T cells sorted from blood. As DNA, the CDR3 is TGTGCCAGCAGCTTGGGTCTCCTAGGCTCTGGGGCCAACGTCCTGACTTTC. Its translation is CASSLGLLGSGANVLTF.